Following are 26 T cell receptor beta chains from one sample sequenced in a study of CD4 and CD8 cells across lung adenocarcinoma regions. TCRdb processed the PCR reads anew with MiXCR; each CDR3 protein has one entry. The sample has approximately 3,300 distinct CDR3 sequences, 35% to 60% seen once; the top ten hold about 45%. Sequenced input: CD8+ T cells from the center of a lung tumor. These receptor sequences come from a male donor with lung adenocarcinoma. The CD4 and CD8 labels of this study may be unreliable.

Within the sample, this clonotype is medium-sized (0.01 to 0.1%). The V gene is TRBV27, the J gene TRBJ2-5; 12 nucleotides agree with TRBD2. This CDR3 region has 15 residues. The J segment lost 1 base and the V segment lost 6 bases, leaving 3 bases of the junction unmatched. The germline V gene has CDR1 MNHEY and CDR2 SMNVEV (reference sequence). The CDR3 DNA is TGTGCCAGCAGGGCTAGCGGGAGGGCCCAAGAGACCCAGTACTTC. Encoded protein: CASRASGRAQETQYF.

To note about this clonotype: This may come from a read error, since a much larger clone is one base off. The V and J genes are TRBV10-3 and TRBJ2-2; 9 positions match TRBD2. Looked up from germline, CDR1 is ENHRY and CDR2 is SYGVKD. The CDR3 has 14 amino acids. CDR3 nucleotide sequence: TGTACCATCGGGGCGGGAGGGCGAACCGGGGAGCTGTTTTTT. This translates into CTIGAGGRTGELFF.

V and J are TRBV6-1 and TRBJ2-1; D is possibly TRBD1 (6 bases). The CDR3 runs 15 residues. V lost 6 bases and J 4 bases, leaving 16 bases between the germline ends. Germline CDR1 and CDR2: MNHNS and SASEGT. This CDR3 is CASRKGQTQYNEQFF. The CDR3 coding sequence is TGTGCCAGCAGGAAAGGACAGACACAATACAATGAGCAGTTCTTC.

This clonotype counts as medium-sized. The chain is built from TRBV6-1 and TRBJ2-7; 7 bases are a match to TRBD1. With 5 bases clipped from V and 7 bases from J, the junction kept 5 bases outside the gene matches. Germline V lookup: CDR1 MNHNS, CDR2 SASEGT. This CDR3 is 12 amino acids long. CDR3 loop: CASSQTGLEQYF. The CDR3 nucleotides read TGTGCCAGCAGTCAGACAGGGCTGGAGCAGTACTTC.

In its sample, this clonotype was seen once. A read error may produce the germline difference seen at one junction end. The chain uses TRBV6-1 and TRBJ2-3; TRBD1 or TRBD2 may be the D gene (5 bases each). This CDR3 has 15 residues. Germline CDR1 reads MNHNS; CDR2 reads SASEGT. CDR3 in DNA: TGTGCCAGGGGGTACCAGGGCCGGGACCCAGAGACCCAGTACTTT. Encoded protein: CARGYQGRDPETQYF.

A word on this clonotype: The junction does not match germline at one end; this may be a read error. The rearrangement links TRBV6-8 to TRBJ2-3; TRBD2 matches 10 bases. Germline V lookup: CDR1 MNHGY, CDR2 SAAAGT. The CDR3 runs to 17 residues. CDR3 protein: CASSYPLAGRDQDTQYF. The CDR3 region has the DNA TGTGCCAGCAGTTACCCACTAGCGGGACGGGACCAAGATACGCAGTACTTT.

The gene calls are TRBV6-1 and TRBJ2-5, with 8 bases identical to TRBD2. The DNA matches TRBJ2-7 better at its end, which makes the J call doubtful. The length of the CDR3 is 15 residues. CDR1 and CDR2 from the germline V gene are MNHNS and SASEGT. CDR3 amino acids: CASSEGLAGLYEQYF. The CDR3 DNA reads TGTGCCAGCAGTGAAGGTCTAGCGGGTCTCTACGAGCAGTACTTC.

This chain links TRBV7-2 with TRBJ2-5, with 8 bases aligning to TRBD1. From germline, CDR1 is SGHTA and CDR2 FQGNSA. This CDR3 spans 16 amino acids. V lost 5 bases and J lost 4; bases outside the gene matches: 12. CDR3: CASSLNSGGLGETQYF. As DNA, the CDR3 is TGTGCCAGCAGCCTCAATTCAGGGGGCCTTGGAGAGACCCAGTACTTC.

With regard to this clonotype: The missing conserved phenylalanine or tryptophan at the end of this CDR3 makes a read error likely. The chain uses TRBV7-8 and TRBJ2-1; no reliable D call. The V gene lost 1 base and the J gene lost 12 bases, with 13 bases spanning the gap. The germline V gene encodes CDR1 SGHVS and CDR2 FQNEAQ. The CDR3 length is 13 residues. CDR3 amino acids: CASSLDRTPRQFV. In DNA, the CDR3 is TGTGCCAGCAGCTTAGATCGGACCCCTCGGCAGTTCGTC.

The gene calls are TRBV27 and TRBJ2-1; possibly TRBD1 or TRBD2 for D (5 bases each). CDR1 is MNHEY and CDR2 is SMNVEV in the germline V gene (reference sequence). The CDR3 length is 12 residues. V was cut by 4 bases and J by 10 bases, with 11 bases left in between. CDR3 DNA: TGTGCCAGCAGTTGGGACGGGTACGAGCAGTTCTTC. Translating it yields CASSWDGYEQFF.

In its sample, this clonotype is large. The rearrangement joins TRBV6-6 to TRBJ2-1, with D hard to call. The germline gives CDR1 MNHNY, CDR2 SVGAGI (reference sequence). This CDR3 is 17 amino acids long. V lost 2 bases to trimming and J lost 4 bases, with 18 bases between them. DNA of the CDR3: TGTGCCAGCAGTTACGCACTTTGGGCAGGTAATTACAATGAGCAGTTCTTC. It yields the protein CASSYALWAGNYNEQFF.

Concerning this clonotype itself: A much larger clone differs by one base, so this may be a read error. The J gene is TRBJ2-1, the V gene TRBV6-2 or TRBV6-3; D possibly corresponds to TRBD1 (6 bases). The J call may be incorrect, as the DNA end agrees better with TRBJ2-7. Germline V CDR1 and CDR2: MNHEY, SVGEGT. The CDR3 runs to 15 residues. CDR3 sequence: CASSLGDTSYNEQYF. DNA for the CDR3: TGTGCCAGCAGCCTGGGGGACACTTCCTACAATGAGCAGTACTTC.

The rearrangement links TRBV6-1 to TRBJ2-4; TRBD1 might be the D (6 bases). The J call could be wrong; TRBJ2-5 is a better fit for the DNA end. The CDR3 has 13 amino acids. Per germline, CDR1 MNHNS and CDR2 SASEGT. CDR3 DNA: TGTGCCAGCAGACAGGGCCCCCAAGAGACCCAGTACTTC. It yields the protein CASRQGPQETQYF.

This clonotype is medium-sized (0.01 to 0.1%). This chain links TRBV10-2 with TRBJ2-2; 8 nucleotides line up with TRBD1. The length of the CDR3 is 15 residues. Germline V gene lookup returns CDR1 WSHSY and CDR2 SAAADI. Trimming took 5 bases from V and 5 from J; bases not matched to a gene: 7. CDR3: CASSPRQGRTGELFF. In DNA form, the CDR3 reads TGCGCCAGCAGTCCCCGACAGGGGCGGACCGGGGAGCTGTTTTTT.

Comment on this clonotype: At one end, the junction sequence differs from germline, possibly due to a read error. The CDR3 DNA sequence: TGTGCTAGCAGCACGGGACACAAGACTGAGCAGTTCTTC. It encodes CASSTGHKTEQFF. V is TRBV7-7 and J is TRBJ2-1, with D perhaps TRBD1 (6 bases). Germline V gives CDR1 SSHAT, CDR2 FNYEAQ (reference sequence). The CDR3 has 13 amino acids.

The chain recombines TRBV28 with TRBJ2-1, with D possibly being TRBD1 (6 bases). The germline gives CDR1 MDHEN, CDR2 SYDVKM. The CDR3 sequence is 16 residues long. Trimming removed 3 bases at V and 3 bases at J, with 15 bases between. The CDR3 loop reads CASSFIYKQGYNEQFF. CDR3 nucleotide sequence: TGTGCCAGCAGTTTTATATACAAACAGGGCTACAATGAGCAGTTCTTC.

The chain carries TRBV6-1 and TRBJ2-2; TRBD1 agrees at 7 bases. Trimming cost V 8 bases and J 16 bases; bases outside gene matches: 28. Germline values: CDR1 MNHNS, CDR2 SASEGT. The CDR3 runs to 17 residues. CDR3 DNA sequence: TGTGCCAGCGGAAAGCAAACAGGGGATCTGAACACAGAGGCGCAGTTTTTT. It translates to CASGKQTGDLNTEAQFF.

This clonotype was seen a handful of times. This rearrangement joins TRBV6-5 to TRBJ1-1; possibly TRBD1 for D (6 bases). Germline values: CDR1 MNHEY, CDR2 SVGAGI. V was shortened by 6 bases and J by 4 bases, with 18 bases between the two germline ends. CDR3 size: 15 residues. The chain's CDR3 is CASSRGTGRGTEAFF. CDR3 nucleotide sequence: TGTGCCAGCAGCAGGGGAACAGGGAGGGGCACTGAAGCTTTCTTT.

V gene TRBV3-1 combines with J gene TRBJ2-5, with 12 nucleotides matching TRBD2. Germline V lookup: CDR1 LGHDT, CDR2 YNNKEL (reference sequence). Germline trimming cut 3 bases from V and 4 bases from J; bases unmatched to any gene: 6. The CDR3 is 16 residues long. The CDR3 is CASSQASGRAGETQYF. The CDR3 nucleotides read TGTGCCAGCAGCCAGGCTAGCGGGAGGGCCGGAGAGACCCAGTACTTC.

There are a few counts of this clonotype. The genes are TRBV6-1 and TRBJ1-2; no clear D gene. CDR1 and CDR2 from the germline V gene are MNHNS and SASEGT. V dropped 1 base and J dropped 8 bases, with 14 bases sitting between them. The CDR3 runs 14 residues. The CDR3 loop reads CASSEGTGLWGYTF. The CDR3 bases are TGTGCCAGCAGTGAAGGGACGGGTCTCTGGGGCTACACCTTC.

The rearrangement joins TRBV7-6 to TRBJ2-1; 8 bases agree with TRBD2. V lost 1 base, J lost 6 bases, and 5 bases stayed unmatched. Germline V gene sequence: CDR1 SGHVS, CDR2 FNYEAQ. The CDR3 covers 15 residues. CDR3 protein: CASSLGWTSPNEQFF. In nucleotides, the CDR3 is TGTGCCAGCAGCTTAGGGTGGACTAGCCCCAATGAGCAGTTCTTC.

This clonotype was picked up one time. J is TRBJ2-5 and V is TRBV6-1; 12 nucleotides align to TRBD2. Germline trimming cut 3 bases from V and 5 bases from J; bases unmatched to any gene: 7. Germline V gene sequence: CDR1 MNHNS, CDR2 SASEGT. The CDR3 consists of 16 residues. Here the CDR3 reads CASSDLAGGPRETQYF. DNA of the CDR3: TGTGCCAGCAGTGATCTAGCGGGAGGGCCCAGGGAGACCCAGTACTTC.

This clonotype was seen once. The chain has TRBV6-1 and TRBJ2-5; D may be TRBD1 or TRBD2 (5 bases each). The J call may be mistaken, given a closer DNA end match to TRBJ2-7. The germline CDR1 and CDR2 sequences are MNHNS and SASEGT. This CDR3 has 16 amino acids. CDR3 sequence reads: CASSEEGPGSSYEQYF. CDR3 coding DNA: TGTGCCAGCAGTGAAGAGGGGCCAGGGAGCTCCTACGAGCAGTACTTC.

The chain recombines TRBV15 with TRBJ1-2; the match to TRBD1 covers 8 bases. Germline values: CDR1 LNHNV, CDR2 YYDKDF (reference sequence). The trim removed 0 bases at V and 5 bases at J, leaving 5 bases unmatched. The CDR3 contains 15 residues. In DNA form, the CDR3 reads TGTGCCACCAGCAGAGACGCGGACAGGGATTATGGCTACACCTTC. Translation: CATSRDADRDYGYTF.

Remarks on this clonotype: One junction end disagrees with the germline gene, perhaps due to a read error. The V and J genes are TRBV12-3 or TRBV12-4 and TRBJ2-3; D might be TRBD2 (8 bases). This CDR3 has 15 amino acids. This CDR3 reads CARSSGRGRSDTQYF. DNA of the CDR3: TGTGCCAGGAGCTCCGGGAGGGGGCGGTCAGATACCCAGTATTTC.

This clonotype was picked up one time. CDR3 loop: CASKDSGRGRENEQFF. In DNA form, the CDR3 reads TGTGCCAGCAAAGATAGCGGGCGGGGCAGGGAGAATGAGCAGTTCTTC. V gene TRBV6-2 or TRBV6-3 combines with J gene TRBJ2-3; TRBD2 agrees at 7 bases. The tail of the sequence fits TRBJ2-1 better, so the J call may be wrong. There are 16 residues in the CDR3. Germline lookup yields CDR1 MNHEY and CDR2 SVGEGT.